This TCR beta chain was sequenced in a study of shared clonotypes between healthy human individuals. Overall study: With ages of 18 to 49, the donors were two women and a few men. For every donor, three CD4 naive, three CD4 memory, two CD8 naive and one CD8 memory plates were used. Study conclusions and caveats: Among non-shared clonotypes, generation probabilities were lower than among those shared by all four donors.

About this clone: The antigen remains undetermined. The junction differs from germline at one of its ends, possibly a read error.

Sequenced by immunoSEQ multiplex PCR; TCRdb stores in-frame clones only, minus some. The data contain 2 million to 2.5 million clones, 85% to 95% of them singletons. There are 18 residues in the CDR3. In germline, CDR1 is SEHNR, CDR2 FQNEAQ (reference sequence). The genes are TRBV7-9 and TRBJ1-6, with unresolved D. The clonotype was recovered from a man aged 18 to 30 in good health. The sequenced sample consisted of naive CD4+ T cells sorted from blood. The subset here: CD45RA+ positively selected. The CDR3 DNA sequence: TGTGCCAGCAGCCTAGCCCTTCAGGAGAGCTCCTATAATTCACCCCTCCACTTT. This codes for CASSLALQESSYNSPLHF.